Listed here is a single T cell receptor beta chain. Its antigen is still unknown. No much larger clone is present one base from it, and per-base qualities are unavailable. The library was produced with PCR. This sample was sequenced with an Illumina HiSeq 2500. To normalize quantification of the TCRbeta repertoire, the TCR libraries were built with molecular barcoding that relied on unique molecular identifiers. TCRdb reprocessed the public reads (quality trimming at Q25 with fastp, clone calling with MiXCR) and kept in-frame beta chains. Every distinct CDR3 protein forms one entry, paired with its most common genes and DNA. The sample records about 610,000 distinct CDR3 sequences, 27% of which are singletons. Of the sample, about 35% falls within the top ten clones. Including cysteine and phenylalanine, the CDR3 has 12 amino acids. Just the 36-base CDR3 DNA is kept, in frame starting at base 1. V loses 1 base of germline sequence and J loses 8 bases, and the interval between the two ends is 7 bases. CDR1 and CDR2, per the germline V gene (reference sequence), are SGHKS and YYEKEE.

This specimen's treatment or condition label, per the study, means: allogeneic hematopoietic cell transplantation with graft depleted of TCRalphabeta T cells and CD19 B cells. The children who served as transplant recipients had been given grafts of TCRalphabeta/CD19-depleted allogeneic hematopoietic cells. This record comes from a study of T-cell reconstitution after alpha-beta-depleted transplantation in children (dated by TCRdb to the mid-2010s). Broadly, across the study: T-cell immune reconstitution after TCRalphabeta/CD19-depleted allogeneic hematopoietic cell transplantation in children was quantitatively tracked in the study by means of TCR repertoire profiling. Broader findings and caveats from the paper: In some patients, the high TCRbeta diversity seen at day 60 was put down to recipient T cells and intrathymic progenitors that had survived conditioning. About two months after transplant, the apparently early recovery of alphabetaT-cell counts reportedly depended on just several hundred clones that had expanded rapidly and came from non-depleted graft cells. Over subsequent months, a decline in hyperexpanded clone frequencies was noted, and after one year, T-cell counts and TCRbeta diversity were mostly ascribed to newly produced T cells.

The receptor's source is a boy in the first two years of life with Wiskott-Aldrich syndrome, due to receive a stem cell transplant. The sequence joins TRBV5-5 to TRBJ2-1, with the identity of the D gene unclear. Sample: PBMCs, taken before TCRalphabeta/CD19-depleted stem cell transplant. The base sequence is TGTGCCAGCAGCTTGTTGGTGCATGAGCAGTTCTTC. Translated, this is CASSLLVHEQFF.